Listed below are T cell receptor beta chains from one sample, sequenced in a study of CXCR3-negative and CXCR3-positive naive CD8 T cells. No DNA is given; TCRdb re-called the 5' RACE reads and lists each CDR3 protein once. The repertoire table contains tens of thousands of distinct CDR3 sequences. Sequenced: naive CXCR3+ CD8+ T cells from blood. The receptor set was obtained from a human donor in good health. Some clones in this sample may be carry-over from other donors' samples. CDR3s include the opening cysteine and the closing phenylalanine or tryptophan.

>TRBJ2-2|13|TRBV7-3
CATSRVFNGELFF
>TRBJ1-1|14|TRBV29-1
CSVVPAARETEAFF
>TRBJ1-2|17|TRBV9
CASSDGTVLLPNYGYTF
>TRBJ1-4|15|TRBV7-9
CASSRDSATNEKLFF
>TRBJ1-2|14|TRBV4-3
CASSQVGTAYGYTF
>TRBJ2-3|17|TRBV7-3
CASSGGTGEITTDTQYF
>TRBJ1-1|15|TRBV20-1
CSARLPTRLNTEAFF
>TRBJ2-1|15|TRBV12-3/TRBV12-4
CASTTTGGTFNEQFF
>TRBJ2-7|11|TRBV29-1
CSVESQGEQYF
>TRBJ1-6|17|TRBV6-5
CASNPDRPSSYNSPLHF
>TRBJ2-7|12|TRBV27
CASSSQSREQYF
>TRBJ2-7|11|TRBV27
CASSPFDEQYF
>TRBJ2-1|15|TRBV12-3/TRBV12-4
CASSLITSGYNEQFF
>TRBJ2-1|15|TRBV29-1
CSVEEYSGLGDEQFF
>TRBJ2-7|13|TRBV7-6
CASAKTGSYEQYF
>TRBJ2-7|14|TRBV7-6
CASSLSSGDYEQYF
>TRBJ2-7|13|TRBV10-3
CAISDINGYEQYF
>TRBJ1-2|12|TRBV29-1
CSVEGRYYGYTF
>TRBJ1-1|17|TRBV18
CASSPRSQVSGYTEAFF
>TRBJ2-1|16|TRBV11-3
CASSLDQDLSYNEQFF
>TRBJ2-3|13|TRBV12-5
CASGSLLADTQYF
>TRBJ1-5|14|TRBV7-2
CASRPLYSNQPQHF
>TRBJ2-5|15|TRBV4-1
CASSQEQGARETQYF
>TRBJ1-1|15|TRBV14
CASSQDVGLSIESFF
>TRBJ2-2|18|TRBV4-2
CASSQDGPRDLNTGELFF
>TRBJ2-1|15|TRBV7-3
CASSPQGGVYNEQFF
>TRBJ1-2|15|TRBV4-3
CASSQDVTTNYGYTF
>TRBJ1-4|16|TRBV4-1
CASSIRTGGTNEKLFF
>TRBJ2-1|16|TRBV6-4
CASSDSGSGEVGEQFF